Given below is one TCR beta chain in context. This receptor's antigen is unknown. No qualities accompany the bases; no much larger clone lies one base away. These data belong to a study of blood T cell repertoires in COVID-19 (dated by TCRdb to about 2020). Regarding the research as a whole: Collaborator samples came from the United States, Italy and Spain and covered acute and convalescent phases of COVID-19. The prospective study material was composed of cDNA or gDNA derived from T cells, B-cell-depleted T cells, or PBMCs. Subjects who had been exposed to COVID-19, were actively infected with it, or had recovered from it provided the deeply sampled blood TCRbeta repertoires that made up the dataset. A freely available public database, intended as a resource for researchers studying the immune response to SARS-CoV-2, is where the repertoires were released. Samples were obtained from the ongoing ImmuneRACE study (first 160 participants) and from roughly 1,300 subjects provided by 6 global collaborators. Sample metadata almost always included a de-identified subject ID, COVID-19 status, age in years and sex. Where HLA class I and class II types were available, the types were taken from metadata supplied by the sample provider, not from assay-based typing. What the work shows at the level of the full study, not this receptor alone: Clinical and demographic metadata were provided uncurated, with the amount varying by source and participant.

Whole blood was collected in K2EDTA tubes by collaborating institutions according to the institutions' own protocols. For TCRbeta analysis, collaborator samples were shipped as frozen whole blood, as isolated PBMCs, or as DNA extracted from either sample type. TCRbeta CDR3 regions were amplified from genomic DNA using the immunoSEQ Assay, a bias-controlled multiplex PCR. In the original analysis: Nucleated cell counts per sample were estimated from amplification of reference gene primers within the assay. To quantify the absolute abundance of each unique TCRbeta CDR3 rearrangement, sequence reads were collapsed and filtered. Productive Simpson clonality was computed per sample as the square root of Simpson's diversity index over productive rearrangements. Drawn from immuneACCESS, this table holds only the in-frame rearrangements with V and J called that TCRdb kept. Clones are partly lost; checked studies trace under half to an unresolved V gene and leave the rest unexplained. That table supplies the V and J calls and clone size; D and trimming were determined from the DNA. This sample has around 58,000 clones in its table, and around 90% of those were observed once. The ten largest clones add up to roughly an eighth of the sample.

Including cysteine and phenylalanine, the CDR3 has 15 amino acids. This entry keeps only the CDR3 DNA: 45 bases, framed from base 1. At the junction V is shortened by 3 bases and J by 5 bases; bases outside the gene matches: 6. In the germline V gene (reference sequence), CDR1 corresponds to MNHEY and CDR2 to SMNVEV. Sequencing used peripheral blood. This receptor was obtained from a man in his sixties with active COVID-19. The chain is assembled from TRBV27 and TRBJ2-7, and TRBD1 aligns with 11 junction nucleotides. The CDR3 corresponds to CASSFLGTGGHEQYF. The DNA sequence reads TGTGCCAGCAGTTTCTTGGGGACAGGGGGACACGAGCAGTACTTC.